Each of the 8 T cell receptor beta chains below was sequenced from the same sample in a study of cytomegalovirus exposure and HLA in healthy donors. Primers: 60 Vbeta forward and 13 Jbeta reverse. The assay was immunoSEQ multiplex PCR, and TCRdb's table has in-frame clones only and misses some. The sample contains 150,000 or so clones, roughly 80% of which appear only once. Sequencing was carried out using PBMCs. The origin of the receptors is a female donor in good health and CMV-seronegative.

This chain connects TRBV6-1 to TRBJ1-1; D might be TRBD1 (5 bases). With 8 bases removed from V and 4 bases from J, the gap between germline ends came to 14 bases. CDR1 MNHNS and CDR2 SASEGT come from the germline V gene. The CDR3 length is 13 residues. DNA of the CDR3: TGTGCCAGCGGGGCCGGGAGAGCCACTGAAGCTTTCTTT. This gives the protein CASGAGRATEAFF.

The CDR3 reads CSASWGLEAFF. DNA of the CDR3: TGCAGTGCTAGCTGGGGGCTTGAAGCTTTCTTT. The rearrangement links TRBV20-1 to TRBJ1-1; D is perhaps TRBD1 (6 bases). V dropped 3 bases and J dropped 7 bases, with 9 bases sitting between them. CDR1 and CDR2 (germline): DFQATT, SNEGSKA (reference sequence). The CDR3 contains 11 residues.

This clone has more than one count but fewer than ten. The chain combines TRBV6-5 with TRBJ2-1, with TRBD2 identical over 9 bases. CDR3 length: 14 amino acids. CDR1 and CDR2 from the germline V gene are MNHEY and SVGAGI. Germline trimming cut 7 bases from V and 8 bases from J; bases unmatched to any gene: 9. In DNA form, the CDR3 reads TGTGCCAGCAAAAACCGCGGGGGGGCCGATGAGCAGTTCTTC. Its translation: CASKNRGGADEQFF.

As DNA, the CDR3 is TGTGCCAGCTCACAGACCGGCGGGGGCACTGAAGCTTTCTTT. It yields the protein CASSQTGGGTEAFF. V usage is TRBV18 and J usage is TRBJ1-1; D is possibly TRBD1 (5 bases). The germline CDR1 and CDR2 sequences are KGHSH and LQKENI. The CDR3 spans 14 residues. V lost 4 bases and J 4 bases, leaving 13 bases between the germline ends. Looking up the rest from reference TRBV18 and TRBJ1-1 gives the full variable domain: NAGVMQNPRHLVRRRGQEARLRCSPMKGHSHVYWYRQLPEEGLKFMVYLQKENIIDESGMPKERFSAEFPKEGPSILRIQQVVRGDSAAYFCASSQTGGGTEAFFGQGTRLTVV.

The chain uses TRBV5-1 and TRBJ1-4; maybe TRBD1 (5 bases). The V gene lost 4 bases and the J gene lost 7 bases, with 14 bases spanning the gap. The CDR3 length is 14 residues. Germline CDR1 is SGHRS and CDR2 is YFSETQ. The DNA of the CDR3 is TGCGCCAGCAGCGCGGGGGTTCCCGTTGAAAAACTGTTTTTT. Residues: CASSAGVPVEKLFF.

This clone was counted between two and nine times. V is TRBV5-1 and J is TRBJ1-4, with D perhaps TRBD1 (6 bases). V was pared by 8 bases and J by 0 bases, with 11 bases between. Germline-derived CDR1 and CDR2 are SGHRS and YFSETQ. The CDR3 contains 14 residues. DNA for the CDR3: TGCGCCAGTCGACAGGCTACAACTAATGAAAAACTGTTTTTT. This codes for CASRQATTNEKLFF.

The chain combines TRBV2 with TRBJ2-5, with a weak D call TRBD1 (6 bases). The CDR3 extends over 15 amino acids. V shed 10 bases and J shed 2 bases, with 20 bases lying between them. Germline CDR1 SNHLY, CDR2 FYNNEI. The CDR3 region is CATAGATGFQETQYF. The CDR3 DNA is TGTGCCACCGCCGGAGCGACAGGTTTTCAAGAGACCCAGTACTTC. The full variable domain, completed using reference TRBV2 and TRBJ2-5, is EPEVTQTPSHQVTQMGQEVILRCVPISNHLYFYWYRQILGQKVEFLVSFYNNEISEKSEIFDDQFSVERPDGSNFTLKIRSTKLEDSAMYFCATAGATGFQETQYFGPGTRLLVL.

This clone was recorded once. Other DNA sequences in the same sample also yield this CDR3. This chain joins TRBV5-1 and TRBJ1-1, with D possibly TRBD1 on 5 matching bases. The CDR3 is 14 residues long. The germline V gene encodes CDR1 SGHRS and CDR2 YFSETQ. V was trimmed by 2 bases and J by 5 bases, leaving 13 bases between them. CDR3 sequence: CASSFGQGGTEAFF. The CDR3 region has the DNA TGCGCCAGCAGCTTCGGTCAGGGTGGTACTGAAGCTTTCTTT.